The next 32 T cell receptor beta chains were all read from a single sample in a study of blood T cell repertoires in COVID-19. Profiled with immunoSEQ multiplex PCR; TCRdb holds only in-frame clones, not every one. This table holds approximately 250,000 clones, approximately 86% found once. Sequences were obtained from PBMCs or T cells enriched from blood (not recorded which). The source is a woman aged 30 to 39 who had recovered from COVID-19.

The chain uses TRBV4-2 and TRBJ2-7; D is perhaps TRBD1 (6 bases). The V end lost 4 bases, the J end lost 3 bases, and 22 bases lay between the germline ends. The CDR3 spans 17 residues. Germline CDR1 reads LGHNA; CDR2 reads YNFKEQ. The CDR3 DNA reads TGTGCCAGCAGCCGCGGGCGACCCGGACAGATAAACTACGAGCAGTACTTC. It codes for CASSRGRPGQINYEQYF.

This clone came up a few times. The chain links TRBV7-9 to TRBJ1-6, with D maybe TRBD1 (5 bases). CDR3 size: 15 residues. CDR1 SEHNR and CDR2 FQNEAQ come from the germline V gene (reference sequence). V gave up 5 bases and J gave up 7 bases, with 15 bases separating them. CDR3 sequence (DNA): TGTGCCAGCAGCCCACGGGCCCAGGGAAATTCACCCCTCCACTTT. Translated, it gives CASSPRAQGNSPLHF. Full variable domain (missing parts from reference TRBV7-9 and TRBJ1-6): DTGVSQNPRHKITKRGQNVTFRCDPISEHNRLYWYRQTLGQGPEFLTYFQNEAQLEKSRLLSDRFSAERPKGSFSTLEIQRTEQGDSAMYLCASSPRAQGNSPLHFGNGTRLTVT.

CDR3 DNA: TGTGCCAGCAGCTTCGGACAGGCGGCTACGCAGTATTTT. This codes for CASSFGQAATQYF. This chain uses TRBV5-4 with TRBJ2-3, with TRBD1 matching 7 bases. V gave up 2 bases and J gave up 8 bases; unmatched junction bases: 5. The CDR3 contains 13 residues. Germline values: CDR1 SGHNT, CDR2 YYREEE (reference sequence).

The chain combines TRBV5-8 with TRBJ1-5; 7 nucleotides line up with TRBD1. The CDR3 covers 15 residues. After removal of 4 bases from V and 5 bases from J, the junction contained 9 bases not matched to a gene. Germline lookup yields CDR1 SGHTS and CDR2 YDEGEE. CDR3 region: CASSPKTGSDQPQHF. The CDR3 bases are TGTGCCAGCAGCCCCAAGACAGGGTCGGATCAGCCCCAGCATTTT.

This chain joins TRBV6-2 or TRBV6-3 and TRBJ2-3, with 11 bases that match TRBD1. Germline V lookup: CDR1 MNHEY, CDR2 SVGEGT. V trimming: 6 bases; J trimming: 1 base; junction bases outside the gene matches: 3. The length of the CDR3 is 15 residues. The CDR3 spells CASSADRGRTDTQYF. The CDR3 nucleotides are TGTGCCAGCAGCGCGGACAGGGGGCGCACAGATACGCAGTATTTT.

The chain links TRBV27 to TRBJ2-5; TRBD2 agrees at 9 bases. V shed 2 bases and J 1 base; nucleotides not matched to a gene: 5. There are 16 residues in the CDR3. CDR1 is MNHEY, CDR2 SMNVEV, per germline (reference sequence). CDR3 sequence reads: CASSLKAGGLQETQYF. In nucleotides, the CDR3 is TGTGCCAGCAGTTTAAAAGCGGGGGGACTCCAAGAGACCCAGTACTTC.

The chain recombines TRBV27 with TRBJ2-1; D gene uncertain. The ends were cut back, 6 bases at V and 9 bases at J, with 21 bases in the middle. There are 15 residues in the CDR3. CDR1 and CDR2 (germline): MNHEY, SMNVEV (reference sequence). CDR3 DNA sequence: TGTGCCAGCAGCGAAGCCCCCTTTATTTTCTCTGAGCAGTTCTTC. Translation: CASSEAPFIFSEQFF.

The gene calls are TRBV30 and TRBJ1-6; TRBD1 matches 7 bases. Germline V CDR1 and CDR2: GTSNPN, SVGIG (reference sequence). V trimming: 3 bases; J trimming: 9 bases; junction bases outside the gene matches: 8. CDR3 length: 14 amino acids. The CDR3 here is CAWRWGQYPSPLHF. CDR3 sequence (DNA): TGTGCCTGGAGATGGGGACAGTATCCTTCACCCCTCCACTTT.

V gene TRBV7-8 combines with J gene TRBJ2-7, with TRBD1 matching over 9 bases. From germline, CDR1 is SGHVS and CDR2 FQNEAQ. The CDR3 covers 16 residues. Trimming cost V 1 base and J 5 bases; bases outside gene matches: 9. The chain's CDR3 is CASSLGAGTGYHEQYF. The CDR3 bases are TGTGCCAGCAGCTTAGGAGCCGGGACAGGGTACCACGAGCAGTACTTC.

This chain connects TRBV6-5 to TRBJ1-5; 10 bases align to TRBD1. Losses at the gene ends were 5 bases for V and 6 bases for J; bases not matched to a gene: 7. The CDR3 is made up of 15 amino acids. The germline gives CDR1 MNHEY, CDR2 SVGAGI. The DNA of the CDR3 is TGTGCCAGCAGTCTAGACAGGGGGCAAGGTCAGCCCCAGCATTTT. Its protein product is CASSLDRGQGQPQHF.

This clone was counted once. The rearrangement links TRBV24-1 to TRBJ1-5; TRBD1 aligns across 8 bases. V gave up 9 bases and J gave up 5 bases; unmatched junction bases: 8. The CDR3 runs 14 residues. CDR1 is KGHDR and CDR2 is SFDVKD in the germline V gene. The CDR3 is CATSDRGFDQPQHF. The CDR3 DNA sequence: TGTGCCACCTCCGACAGGGGTTTCGATCAGCCCCAGCATTTT.

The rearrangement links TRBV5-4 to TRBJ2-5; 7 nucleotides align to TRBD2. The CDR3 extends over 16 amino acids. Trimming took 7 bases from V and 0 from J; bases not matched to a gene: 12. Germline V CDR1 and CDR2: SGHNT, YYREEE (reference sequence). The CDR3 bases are TGTGCCAGCGGCCGCACGGGGGGACCGTACCAAGAGACCCAGTACTTC. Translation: CASGRTGGPYQETQYF.

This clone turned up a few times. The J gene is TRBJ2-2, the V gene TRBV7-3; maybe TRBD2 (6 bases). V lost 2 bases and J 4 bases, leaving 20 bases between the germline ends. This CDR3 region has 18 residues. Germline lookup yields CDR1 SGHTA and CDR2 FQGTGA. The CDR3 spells CASSLGSGRLGLTGELFF. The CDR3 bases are TGTGCCAGCAGCTTAGGATCCGGGAGACTAGGCCTCACCGGGGAGCTGTTTTTT.

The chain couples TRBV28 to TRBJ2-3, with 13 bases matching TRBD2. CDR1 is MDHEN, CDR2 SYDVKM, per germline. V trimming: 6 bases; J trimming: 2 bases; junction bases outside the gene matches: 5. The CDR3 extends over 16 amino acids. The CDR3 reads CASSRLAGGLTDTQYF. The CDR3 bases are TGTGCCAGCAGCAGACTAGCGGGAGGCCTCACAGATACGCAGTATTTT.

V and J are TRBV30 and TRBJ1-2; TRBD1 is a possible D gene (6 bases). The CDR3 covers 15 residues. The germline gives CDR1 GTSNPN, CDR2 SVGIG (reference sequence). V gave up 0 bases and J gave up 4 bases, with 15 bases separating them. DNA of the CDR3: TGTGCCTGGAGTGTAAGACGCGCGACAGGCTATGGCTACACCTTC. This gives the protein CAWSVRRATGYGYTF.

CDR3 loop: CASSYRVTDTQYF. CDR3 nucleotide sequence: TGTGCCAGCAGTTACAGGGTTACAGATACGCAGTATTTT. The rearrangement joins TRBV27 to TRBJ2-3; D perhaps matches TRBD1 (6 bases). Germline V lookup: CDR1 MNHEY, CDR2 SMNVEV (reference sequence). The CDR3 is made up of 13 amino acids. V shed 4 bases and J shed 3 bases, with 8 bases lying between them.

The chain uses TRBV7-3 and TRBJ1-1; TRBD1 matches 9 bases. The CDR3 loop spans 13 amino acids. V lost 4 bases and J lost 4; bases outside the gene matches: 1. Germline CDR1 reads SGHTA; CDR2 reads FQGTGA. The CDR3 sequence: CASSSDRGTEAFF. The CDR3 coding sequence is TGTGCCAGCAGCTCGGACAGGGGCACTGAAGCTTTCTTT.

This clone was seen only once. CDR3 region: CASSPRDRHSNTEAFF. The CDR3 DNA follows: TGTGCCAGCAGCCCTCGGGACAGGCACTCGAACACTGAAGCTTTCTTT. This chain connects TRBV3-1 (or the pseudogene TRBV3-2) to TRBJ1-1; TRBD1 matches 8 bases. The CDR3 covers 16 residues. In germline, CDR1 is LGHDT, CDR2 YNNKEL (reference sequence). With 4 bases clipped from V and 1 base from J, the junction kept 8 bases outside the gene matches.

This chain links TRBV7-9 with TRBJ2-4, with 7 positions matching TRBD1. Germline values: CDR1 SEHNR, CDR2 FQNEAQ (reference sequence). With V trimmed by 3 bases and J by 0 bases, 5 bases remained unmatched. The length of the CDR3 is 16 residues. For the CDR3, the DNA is TGTGCCAGCAGCTTCAAACAGGGGATAGCCAAAAACATTCAGTACTTC. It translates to CASSFKQGIAKNIQYF.

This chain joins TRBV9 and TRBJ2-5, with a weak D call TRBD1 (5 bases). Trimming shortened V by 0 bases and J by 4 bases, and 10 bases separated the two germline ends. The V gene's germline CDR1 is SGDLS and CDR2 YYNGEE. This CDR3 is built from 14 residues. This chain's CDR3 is CASSVEGYGETQYF. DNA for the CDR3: TGTGCCAGCAGCGTAGAGGGGTATGGAGAGACCCAGTACTTC.

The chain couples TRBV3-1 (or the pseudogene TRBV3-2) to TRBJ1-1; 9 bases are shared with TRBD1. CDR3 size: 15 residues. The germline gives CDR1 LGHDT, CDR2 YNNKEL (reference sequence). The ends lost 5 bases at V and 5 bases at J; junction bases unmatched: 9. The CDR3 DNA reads TGTGCCAGCAGCTTTCACGGGACAGGGAATACTGAAGCTTTCTTT. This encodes CASSFHGTGNTEAFF.

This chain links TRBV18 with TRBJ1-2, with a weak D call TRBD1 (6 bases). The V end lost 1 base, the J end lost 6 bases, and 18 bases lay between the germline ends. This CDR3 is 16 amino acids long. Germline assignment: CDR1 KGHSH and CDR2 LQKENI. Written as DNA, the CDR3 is TGTGCCAGCTCACCACTCACCGGGACACCGAATGATGGCTACACCTTC. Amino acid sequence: CASSPLTGTPNDGYTF.

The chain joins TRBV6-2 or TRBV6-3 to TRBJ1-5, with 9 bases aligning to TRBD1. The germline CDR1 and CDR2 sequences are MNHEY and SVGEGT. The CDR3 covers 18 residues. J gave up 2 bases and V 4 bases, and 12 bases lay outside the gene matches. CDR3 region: CASSFGTGKGLRNQPQHF. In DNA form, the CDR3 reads TGTGCCAGCAGTTTTGGGACAGGGAAAGGGCTGCGCAATCAGCCCCAGCATTTT.

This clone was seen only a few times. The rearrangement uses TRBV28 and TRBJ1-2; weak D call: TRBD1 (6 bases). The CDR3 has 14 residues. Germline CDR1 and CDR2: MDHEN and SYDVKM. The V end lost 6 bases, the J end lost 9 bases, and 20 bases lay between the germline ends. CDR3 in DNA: TGTGCCAGCAGGGGGGCAGACAGTATTAGTCGCTACACCTTC. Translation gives CASRGADSISRYTF.

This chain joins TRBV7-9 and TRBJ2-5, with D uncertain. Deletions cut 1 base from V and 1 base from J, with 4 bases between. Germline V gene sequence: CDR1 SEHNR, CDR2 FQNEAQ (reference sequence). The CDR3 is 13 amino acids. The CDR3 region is CASSLGVQETQYF. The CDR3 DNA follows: TGTGCCAGCAGCTTAGGAGTCCAAGAGACCCAGTACTTC.

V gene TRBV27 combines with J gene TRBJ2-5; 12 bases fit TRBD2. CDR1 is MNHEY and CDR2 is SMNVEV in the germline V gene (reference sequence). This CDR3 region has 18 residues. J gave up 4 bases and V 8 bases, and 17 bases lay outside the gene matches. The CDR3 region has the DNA TGTGCCAGCTCCAAGGGGGCTAGCGGGAGGGTAATTGGAGAGACCCAGTACTTC. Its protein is CASSKGASGRVIGETQYF.

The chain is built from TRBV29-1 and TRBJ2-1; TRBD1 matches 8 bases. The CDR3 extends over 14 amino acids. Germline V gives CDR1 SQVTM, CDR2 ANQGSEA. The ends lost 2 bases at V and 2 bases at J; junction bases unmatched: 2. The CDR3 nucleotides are TGCAGCGTTGAATCACAGGGGGCCTACAATGAGCAGTTCTTC. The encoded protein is CSVESQGAYNEQFF.

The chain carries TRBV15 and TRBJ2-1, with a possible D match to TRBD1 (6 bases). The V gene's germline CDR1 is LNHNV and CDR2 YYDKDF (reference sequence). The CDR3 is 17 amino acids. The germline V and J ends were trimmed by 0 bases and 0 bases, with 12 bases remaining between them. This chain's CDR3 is CATSRDGTSYSYNEQFF. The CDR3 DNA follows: TGTGCCACCAGCAGAGATGGGACATCCTACTCCTACAATGAGCAGTTCTTC.

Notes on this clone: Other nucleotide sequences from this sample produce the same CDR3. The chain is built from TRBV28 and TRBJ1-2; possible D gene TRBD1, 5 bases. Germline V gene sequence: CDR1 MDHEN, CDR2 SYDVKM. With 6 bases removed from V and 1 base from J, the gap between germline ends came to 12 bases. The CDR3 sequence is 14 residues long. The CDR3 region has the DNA TGTGCCAGCAGCTCTGGGACTCTTAACTATGGCTACACCTTC. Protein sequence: CASSSGTLNYGYTF.

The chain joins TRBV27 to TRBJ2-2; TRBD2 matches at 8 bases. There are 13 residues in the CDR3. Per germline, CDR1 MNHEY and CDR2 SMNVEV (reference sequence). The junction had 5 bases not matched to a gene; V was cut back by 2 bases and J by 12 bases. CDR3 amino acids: CASSLRREGQLFF. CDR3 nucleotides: TGTGCCAGCAGTTTAAGACGGGAGGGCCAGCTGTTTTTT.

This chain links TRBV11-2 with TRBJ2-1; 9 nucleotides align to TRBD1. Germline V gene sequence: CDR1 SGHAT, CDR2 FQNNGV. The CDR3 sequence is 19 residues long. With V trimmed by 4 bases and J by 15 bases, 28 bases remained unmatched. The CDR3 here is CASSYRSTRDRVGEWGRFF. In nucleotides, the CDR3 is TGTGCCAGCAGCTACCGGTCAACCCGGGACAGGGTGGGCGAGTGGGGTCGGTTCTTC.

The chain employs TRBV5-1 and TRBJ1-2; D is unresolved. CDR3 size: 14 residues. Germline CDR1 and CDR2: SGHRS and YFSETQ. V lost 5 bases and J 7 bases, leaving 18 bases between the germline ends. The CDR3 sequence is CASRSSIVEGGYTF. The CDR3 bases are TGCGCCAGCAGAAGTTCCATCGTTGAGGGTGGCTACACCTTC.